This entry lists 15 T cell receptor beta chains sequenced from one sample in a study of CD8+CD57+ T cells in acquired aplastic anemia. TCR beta VDJ and CDR3 profiling used genomic DNA as template. TCRdb ran MiXCR on the reads and lists one entry per CDR3 protein. The table lists more than 100,000 distinct CDR3 sequences, around 46% of them singletons. Material for sequencing was sorted CD4+, CD8+, or CD8+CD57+ T cells (not recorded which) from PBMCs. These receptors were obtained from a human donor in good health, serving as a control.

This clonotype was observed at least ten times. The J gene is TRBJ2-7, the V gene TRBV20-1, with D perhaps TRBD1 or TRBD2 (6 bases each). The germline V gene encodes CDR1 DFQATT and CDR2 SNEGSKA (reference sequence). The CDR3 has 14 amino acids. V lost 2 bases and J lost 7, with 18 bases in between. CDR3 in amino acids: CSARMEGGMREQYF. DNA of the CDR3: TGCAGTGCTAGAATGGAGGGGGGCATGAGAGAGCAGTACTTC.

This chain uses TRBV29-1 with TRBJ1-4; TRBD1 might be the D (6 bases). Germline CDR1 reads SQVTM; CDR2 reads ANQGSEA. Trimming pared 6 bases from V and 4 bases from J, leaving 15 bases between. The CDR3 runs to 14 residues. CDR3 protein: CSVNQGTSNEKLFF. Here the CDR3 DNA reads TGCAGCGTGAACCAGGGGACGAGTAATGAAAAACTGTTTTTT.

This clonotype was seen only once. The J gene is TRBJ2-3, the V gene TRBV5-1, with D possibly called TRBD1 or TRBD2 (6 bases each). Germline lookup yields CDR1 SGHRS and CDR2 YFSETQ. CDR3 size: 16 residues. V lost 1 base to trimming and J lost 3 bases, with 15 bases between them. CDR3 bases: TGCGCCAGCAGCTTGTCGGGGGCGTCCGAAACAGATACGCAGTATTTT. Protein: CASSLSGASETDTQYF.

This clonotype appeared many times. The J gene is TRBJ1-1, the V gene TRBV5-5; D uncertain. The germline gives CDR1 SGHKS, CDR2 YYEKEE (reference sequence). The germline V and J ends were trimmed by 1 base and 3 bases, with 7 bases remaining between them. This CDR3 is 13 amino acids long. This CDR3 reads CASSLLTDTEAFF. The CDR3 coding sequence is TGTGCCAGCAGCTTGTTGACCGACACTGAAGCTTTCTTT.

The J gene is TRBJ1-1, the V gene TRBV29-1; TRBD1 agrees at 7 bases. Germline V lookup: CDR1 SQVTM, CDR2 ANQGSEA. CDR3 length equals 12 residues. The V gene end was trimmed by 7 bases and the J gene end by 1 base; junction bases not matched to a gene: 3. This chain's CDR3 is CSARTGNTEAFF. The DNA for the CDR3 is TGCAGCGCCAGGACAGGGAACACTGAAGCTTTCTTT.

CDR3 loop: CATSVGYGTEAFF. In nucleotides, the CDR3 is TGTGCCACCAGTGTAGGTTACGGCACTGAAGCTTTCTTT. This chain uses TRBV24-1 with TRBJ1-1; D gene uncertain. V was shortened by 5 bases and J by 4 bases, with 10 bases between the two germline ends. The V gene's germline CDR1 is KGHDR and CDR2 SFDVKD. The CDR3 has 13 residues.

The sample holds many counts of this clonotype. This chain joins TRBV19 and TRBJ2-7; 10 bases map to TRBD1. V dropped 7 bases and J dropped 4; count of bases not matched to a gene: 4. Germline CDR1 and CDR2: LNHDA and SQIVND (reference sequence). This CDR3 has 13 amino acids. The CDR3 DNA reads TGTGCCAGTAAGGGGACAGGGGCGTACGAGCAGTACTTC. This gives the protein CASKGTGAYEQYF.

CDR3 sequence: CASSSNPGQGSPLHF. CDR3 nucleotide sequence: TGTGCCAGTAGCTCTAATCCGGGACAGGGCTCACCCCTCCACTTT. This sequence joins TRBV19 and TRBJ1-6, with 9 bases fitting TRBD1. There are 15 residues in the CDR3. J gave up 10 bases and V 6 bases, and 10 bases lay outside the gene matches. Germline assignment: CDR1 LNHDA and CDR2 SQIVND (reference sequence).

Many counts were recorded for this clonotype. The chain links TRBV27 to TRBJ1-6, with 9 bases matching TRBD1. CDR1 and CDR2 from the germline V gene are MNHEY and SMNVEV (reference sequence). Losses at the gene ends were 3 bases for V and 9 bases for J; bases not matched to a gene: 0. The CDR3 contains 13 residues. The CDR3 spells CASSLGQGSPLHF. CDR3 DNA: TGTGCCAGCAGTTTGGGACAGGGTTCACCCCTCCACTTT.

This clonotype was seen repeatedly, ten times or more. The chain uses TRBV6-1 and TRBJ1-6; 7 bases align to TRBD1. J lost 0 bases, V lost 7 bases, and 6 bases had no gene match. Germline CDR1 MNHNS, CDR2 SASEGT. This CDR3 is 16 amino acids long. The CDR3 DNA sequence: TGTGCCAGCAAACCCGGGGACAGCTCCTATAATTCACCCCTCCACTTT. Amino acid sequence: CASKPGDSSYNSPLHF.

This clonotype has a count of ten or more. The chain uses TRBV6-5 and TRBJ2-1; no definite D call. The CDR3 spans 12 residues. CDR1 is MNHEY, CDR2 SVGAGI, per germline. Trimming left V 4 bases short and J 13 bases short, with 14 bases between. The chain's CDR3 is CASSSFTSAQFF. The CDR3 DNA is TGTGCCAGCAGTTCCTTTACCTCGGCCCAGTTCTTC.

This sequence joins TRBV7-9 and TRBJ2-3, with D unresolved. Germline CDR1 SEHNR, CDR2 FQNEAQ (reference sequence). The CDR3 totals 10 residues. The V gene lost 6 bases and the J gene lost 7 bases, with 5 bases spanning the gap. The CDR3 DNA reads as TGTGCCAGCAGTGGGTATACGCAGTATTTT. Translating it yields CASSGYTQYF. The variable domain in full, completed from reference TRBV7-9 and TRBJ2-3, reads DTGVSQNPRHKITKRGQNVTFRCDPISEHNRLYWYRQTLGQGPEFLTYFQNEAQLEKSRLLSDRFSAERPKGSFSTLEIQRTEQGDSAMYLCASSGYTQYFGPGTRLTVL.

The genes are TRBV19 and TRBJ1-2, with TRBD1 matching 10 bases. V dropped 2 bases and J dropped 7; count of bases not matched to a gene: 4. The CDR3 has 14 residues. Germline CDR1 reads LNHDA; CDR2 reads SQIVND (reference sequence). CDR3 loop: CASSIRQGARGYTF. CDR3 DNA sequence: TGTGCCAGTAGTATAAGACAGGGGGCGCGTGGCTACACCTTC.

This clonotype has just one count. The gene calls are TRBV15 and TRBJ1-1, with no clear D. CDR3 length: 15 residues. CDR1 LNHNV and CDR2 YYDKDF come from the germline V gene (reference sequence). V was shortened by 2 bases and J by 2 bases, with 12 bases between the two germline ends. For the CDR3, the DNA is TGTGCCACCAGCAGACCCGACCGGTTTAACACTGAAGCTTTCTTT. Its translation: CATSRPDRFNTEAFF.

This clonotype was counted between two and nine times. Since a much larger clone is just one base distant, this may be a read error. This sequence joins TRBV10-3 and TRBJ2-3, with 7 bases aligning to TRBD1. CDR3 length: 16 amino acids. V dropped 8 bases and J dropped 3; count of bases not matched to a gene: 14. Looked up from germline, CDR1 is ENHRY and CDR2 is SYGVKD. In DNA form, the CDR3 reads TGTGCCATCGACGGGGCGAGGGGGCTGGGGACAGATACGCAGTATTTT. It translates to CAIDGARGLGTDTQYF.